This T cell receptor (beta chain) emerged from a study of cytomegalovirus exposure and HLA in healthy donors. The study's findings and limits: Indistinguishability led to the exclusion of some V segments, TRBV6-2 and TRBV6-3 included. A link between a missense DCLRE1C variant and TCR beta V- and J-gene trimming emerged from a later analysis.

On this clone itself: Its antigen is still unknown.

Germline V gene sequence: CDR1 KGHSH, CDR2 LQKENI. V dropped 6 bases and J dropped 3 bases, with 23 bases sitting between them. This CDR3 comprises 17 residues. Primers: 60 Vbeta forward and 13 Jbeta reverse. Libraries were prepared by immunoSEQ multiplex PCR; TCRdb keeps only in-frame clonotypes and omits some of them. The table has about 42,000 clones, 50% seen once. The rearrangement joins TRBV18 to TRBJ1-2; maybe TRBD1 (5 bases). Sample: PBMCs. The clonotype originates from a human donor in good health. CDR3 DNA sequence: TGTGCCAGCTCGCCCACATCCGGGGGGGGATCCGACTATGGCTACACCTTC. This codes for CASSPTSGGGSDYGYTF.